Each of the 7 T cell receptor beta chains below was sequenced from the same sample in a study of shared clonotypes between healthy human individuals. Sequencing was performed with immunoSEQ multiplex PCR; in TCRdb, only in-frame clones are kept and a portion is missing. The sample lists about 690,000 clones, about nine tenths occurring once. The sequenced sample was memory CD8+ T cells from PBMCs. Stated subset: CD45RO+ cells pooled with CCR7-negative TemRA cells. These receptors all come from a man aged 18-30 years in good health. Some clones in this sample may be carry-over from other donors' samples.

The rearrangement uses TRBV2 and TRBJ2-2; 8 bases are a match to TRBD2. The V gene end was trimmed by 1 base and the J gene end by 8 bases; junction bases not matched to a gene: 18. CDR1 and CDR2 from the germline V gene are SNHLY and FYNNEI. The CDR3 extends over 19 amino acids. The CDR3 nucleotides read TGTGCCAGCAGTGAAGAAAGAGGGTTGACTAGCGCCCAAACGGGGGAGCTGTTTTTT. It translates to CASSEERGLTSAQTGELFF.

Concerning this clone: Distinct nucleotide sequences in the sample also encode this CDR3. This chain connects TRBV27 to TRBJ2-7; TRBD1 agrees at 7 bases. After removal of 6 bases from V and 1 base from J, the junction contained 6 bases not matched to a gene. Germline values: CDR1 MNHEY, CDR2 SMNVEV (reference sequence). The CDR3 sequence is 14 residues long. CDR3 sequence reads: CASSPRQGSYEQYF. As DNA, the CDR3 is TGTGCCAGCAGCCCTAGACAGGGTTCCTACGAGCAGTACTTC.

The J gene is TRBJ1-5, the V gene TRBV11-2, with a tentative D call TRBD1 (5 bases). Trimming took 1 base from V and 5 from J, leaving 15 bases between them. The germline V gene encodes CDR1 SGHAT and CDR2 FQNNGV. This CDR3 has 16 residues. In nucleotides, the CDR3 is TGTGCCAGCAGCTTAGGAGGCCGCAGGGCGGATCAGCCCCAGCATTTT. Its translation: CASSLGGRRADQPQHF.

The rearrangement links TRBV6-5 to TRBJ2-1, with 7 nucleotides matching TRBD2. Looked up from germline, CDR1 is MNHEY and CDR2 is SVGAGI. V lost 4 bases to trimming and J lost 8 bases; unmatched junction nucleotides: 11. This CDR3 spans 15 amino acids. The CDR3 DNA reads as TGTGCCAGCAGTTTGGGGACGGGAGGTGTCGATGAGCAGTTCTTC. This translates into CASSLGTGGVDEQFF.

The gene calls are TRBV11-2 and TRBJ2-1; 9 bases are shared with TRBD2. The V gene's germline CDR1 is SGHAT and CDR2 FQNNGV. Trimming took 4 bases from V and 3 from J; bases not matched to a gene: 4. CDR3 size: 15 residues. CDR3 DNA sequence: TGTGCCAGCAGCTCGGGACTAGCCCTCTACAATGAGCAGTTCTTC. Its protein product is CASSSGLALYNEQFF.

As regards this clone: Other DNA sequences in the sample encode the same CDR3. The rearrangement joins TRBV28 to TRBJ2-5; no clear D. CDR1 MDHEN and CDR2 SYDVKM come from the germline V gene. Trimming took off 2 bases at V and 4 bases at J, with 8 bases between the two ends. The CDR3 loop spans 13 amino acids. The CDR3: CASSLNLGETQYF. DNA for the CDR3: TGTGCCAGCAGTTTAAATTTGGGAGAGACCCAGTACTTC.

The chain recombines TRBV19 with TRBJ2-2; TRBD2 is a possible D gene (5 bases). The CDR3 loop spans 11 amino acids. Deletions cut 7 bases from V and 7 bases from J, with 7 bases between. Germline lookup yields CDR1 LNHDA and CDR2 SQIVND (reference sequence). The CDR3 spells CASTGIGELFF. CDR3 sequence (DNA): TGTGCCAGTACGGGGATCGGGGAGCTGTTTTTT.